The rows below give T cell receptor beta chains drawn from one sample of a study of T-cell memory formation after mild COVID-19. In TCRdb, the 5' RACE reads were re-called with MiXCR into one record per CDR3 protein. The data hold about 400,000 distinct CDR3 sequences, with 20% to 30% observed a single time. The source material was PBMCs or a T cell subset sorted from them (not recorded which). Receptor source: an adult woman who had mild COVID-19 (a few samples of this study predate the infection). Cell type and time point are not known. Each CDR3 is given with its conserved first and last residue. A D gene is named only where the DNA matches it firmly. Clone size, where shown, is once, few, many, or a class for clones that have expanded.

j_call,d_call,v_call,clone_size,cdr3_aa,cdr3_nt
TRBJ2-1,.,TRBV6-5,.,CASSYSGYSTYNEQFF,TGTGCCAGCAGTTACTCCGGCTACTCGACCTACAATGAGCAGTTCTTC
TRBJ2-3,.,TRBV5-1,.,CASRPRRTSTDTQYF,TGCGCCAGCAGACCGCGGAGAACTAGCACAGATACGCAGTATTTT
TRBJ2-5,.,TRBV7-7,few,CASSLDNRQETQYF,TGTGCCAGCAGCTTAGATAACAGACAAGAGACCCAGTACTTC
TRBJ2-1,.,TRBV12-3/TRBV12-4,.,CASRKQELTEQFF,TGTGCCAGCAGAAAACAGGAGTTGACTGAGCAGTTCTTC
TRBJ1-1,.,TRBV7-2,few,CASSLAGLTNTEAFF,TGTGCCAGCAGCTTAGCGGGCTTAACGAACACTGAAGCTTTCTTT
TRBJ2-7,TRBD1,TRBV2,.,CASRLSRGSLPYEQYF,TGTGCCAGCAGACTAAGCAGGGGGTCTCTTCCCTACGAGCAGTACTTC
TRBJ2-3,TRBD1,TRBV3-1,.,CASSPRTGVNTDTQYF,TGTGCCAGCAGCCCGCGGACAGGGGTGAACACAGATACGCAGTATTTT
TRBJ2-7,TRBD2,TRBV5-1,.,CASSPNSGGRSYEQYF,TGCGCCAGCAGCCCAAACAGCGGGGGCCGATCCTACGAGCAGTACTTC
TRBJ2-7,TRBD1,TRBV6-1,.,CASSEGDRGGEQYF,TGTGCCAGCAGTGAAGGGGACAGGGGCGGGGAGCAGTACTTC
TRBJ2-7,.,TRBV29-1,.,CSGRTRSSYEQYF,TGCAGCGGCCGGACAAGGAGCTCCTACGAGCAGTACTTC
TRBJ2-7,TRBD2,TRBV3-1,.,CASSVLAGFEQYF,TGTGCCAGCAGCGTACTAGCGGGGTTTGAGCAGTACTTC
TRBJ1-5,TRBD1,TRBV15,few,CATSRLDREYQPQHF,TGTGCCACCAGCAGACTCGACAGGGAATATCAGCCCCAGCATTTT
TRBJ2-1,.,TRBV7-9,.,CASTLLPRGWGFF,TGTGCCAGCACCCTCCTCCCCCGGGGTTGGGGGTTCTTC
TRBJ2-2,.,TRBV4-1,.,CASSRRVFENTGELFF,TGCGCCAGCAGCAGGCGGGTTTTTGAGAACACCGGGGAGCTGTTTTTT